The clone carrying this T cell receptor beta chain was seen a few times. Its antigen is undetermined. Sequencing was performed with immunoSEQ multiplex PCR; in TCRdb, only in-frame clones are kept and a portion is missing. The sample holds about 50,000 clones, roughly 92% seen once. This sample stems from a study of a mutant IDH1 vaccine in newly diagnosed glioma. CDR1 SGDLS and CDR2 YYNGEE come from the germline V gene. CDR3 length equals 14 residues. V was shortened by 1 base and J by 1 base, with 8 bases between the two germline ends. Study results and caveats: In about 93% of patients, immune responses induced by the vaccine occurred. The authors found pseudoprogression apparently unrelated to changes in top peripheral T cell clonotypes.

Time point reported: week 35, safety follow-up. Topical imiquimod accompanied each vaccine dose, which consisted of 300 ug of mutant IDH1 20-mer peptide. Eight vaccinations reached patients in weeks 1, 3, 5, 7, 11, 15, 19 and 23. Here the sequenced sample was PBMCs, taken from a glioma patient whose treatment included an IDH1 peptide vaccine. This TCR came from a man between 50 and 59 years old with glioma. The V and J genes are TRBV9 and TRBJ1-2; D unclear. The CDR3 loop is CASSVFGVNYGYTF. The CDR3 DNA reads TGTGCCAGCAGCGTATTCGGGGTTAACTATGGCTACACCTTC.